The source of this TCR beta chain is a study of cytomegalovirus exposure and HLA in healthy donors. There are 15 residues in the CDR3. Germline CDR1 is SGDLS and CDR2 is YYNGEE. Trimming cost V 0 bases and J 2 bases, with 11 bases left between them. For this clone: Its antigen is unknown.

Study-wide points: Per a prior analysis, the majority of TCR beta V segments were productive roughly 87% or roughly 30% of the time. A few V segments could not be told apart, such as TRBV6-2 and TRBV6-3, and were left out.

PCR employed 60 Vbeta and 13 Jbeta primers. Using immunoSEQ multiplex PCR, the repertoire was profiled, and TCRdb retains in-frame clones only, with some absent. The sample consists of roughly 170,000 clones, under 90% of them appearing once. The sequencing sample was made of PBMCs. The chain links TRBV9 to TRBJ1-1; D unresolved. The sequence was collected from a male donor in good health and CMV-seronegative. The chain's CDR3 is CASSVGATHNTEAFF. CDR3 in DNA: TGTGCCAGCAGCGTAGGGGCCACACACAACACTGAAGCTTTCTTT.